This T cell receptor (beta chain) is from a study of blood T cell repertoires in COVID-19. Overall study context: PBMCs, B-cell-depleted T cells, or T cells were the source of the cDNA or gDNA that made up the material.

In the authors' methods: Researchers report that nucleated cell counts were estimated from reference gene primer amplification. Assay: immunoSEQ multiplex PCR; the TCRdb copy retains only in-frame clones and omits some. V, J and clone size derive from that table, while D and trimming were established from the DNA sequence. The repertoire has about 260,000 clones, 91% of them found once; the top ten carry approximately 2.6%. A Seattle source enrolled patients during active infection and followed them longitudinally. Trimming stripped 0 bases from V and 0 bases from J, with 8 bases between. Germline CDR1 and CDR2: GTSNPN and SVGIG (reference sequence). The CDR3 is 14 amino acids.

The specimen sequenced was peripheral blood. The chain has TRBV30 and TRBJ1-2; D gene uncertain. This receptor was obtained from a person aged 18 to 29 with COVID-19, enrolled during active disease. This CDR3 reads CAWSVPGANYGYTF. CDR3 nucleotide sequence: TGTGCCTGGAGTGTACCGGGAGCTAACTATGGCTACACCTTC.